The 27 T cell receptor beta chains presented below share a single source sample, sequenced in a study of cytomegalovirus exposure and HLA in healthy donors. Primers for the PCR totalled 60 Vbeta and 13 Jbeta. Libraries were prepared by immunoSEQ multiplex PCR; TCRdb keeps only in-frame clonotypes and omits some of them. Altogether around 68,000 clones are present, roughly 87% being singletons, with the ten largest covering approximately 11%. The sample taken for sequencing was PBMCs. These receptors all come from a female donor in good health and CMV-seronegative.

V and J are TRBV7-3 and TRBJ2-1; possible D gene TRBD2, 6 bases. This CDR3 is built from 16 residues. V dropped 5 bases and J dropped 4 bases, with 18 bases sitting between them. Germline V CDR1 and CDR2: SGHTA, FQGTGA. The CDR3 here is CASSRDSDSIYNEQFF. CDR3 DNA: TGTGCCAGCAGCCGGGACTCCGACTCTATATACAATGAGCAGTTCTTC.

The V call is TRBV7-2, the J call TRBJ1-2; D is unresolved. Germline assignment: CDR1 SGHTA and CDR2 FQGNSA. With 1 base removed from V and 2 bases from J, the gap between germline ends came to 5 bases. The CDR3 is 13 residues long. CDR3 nucleotide sequence: TGTGCCAGCAGCTTAGTGGAGAACTATGGCTACACCTTC. Translation: CASSLVENYGYTF.

The genes are TRBV2 and TRBJ1-1; D unresolved. Germline lookup yields CDR1 SNHLY and CDR2 FYNNEI. CDR3 size: 16 residues. Trimming pared 7 bases from V and 4 bases from J, leaving 22 bases between. Written as DNA, the CDR3 is TGTGCCAGCACCCCCGGGAGACATCTCCTCGGCACTGAAGCTTTCTTT. It yields the protein CASTPGRHLLGTEAFF.

V and J are TRBV6-5 and TRBJ2-2, with D possibly matching TRBD1 (6 bases). CDR3 size: 14 residues. Germline values: CDR1 MNHEY, CDR2 SVGAGI. The V gene lost 8 bases and the J gene lost 6 bases, with 16 bases spanning the gap. CDR3 in DNA: TGTGCCAGCTTGTTGGACAGCTACGCCGGGGAGCTGTTTTTT. Residues: CASLLDSYAGELFF.

The gene calls are TRBV2 and TRBJ2-1; D is possibly TRBD2 (5 bases). Germline loops: CDR1 SNHLY, CDR2 FYNNEI. The V and J ends lost 8 bases and 7 bases respectively, with 9 bases between them. The CDR3 is 11 amino acids. Written as DNA, the CDR3 is TGTGCCAGCTTGGGAGTTAATGAGCAGTTCTTC. It encodes CASLGVNEQFF. Full variable domain (remainder filled in from reference TRBV2 and TRBJ2-1): EPEVTQTPSHQVTQMGQEVILRCVPISNHLYFYWYRQILGQKVEFLVSFYNNEISEKSEIFDDQFSVERPDGSNFTLKIRSTKLEDSAMYFCASLGVNEQFFGPGTRLTVL.

V gene TRBV5-1 combines with J gene TRBJ1-5, with 11 bases that match TRBD1. The CDR3 is made up of 18 amino acids. Losses at the gene ends were 4 bases for V and 0 bases for J; bases not matched to a gene: 9. Germline values: CDR1 SGHRS, CDR2 YFSETQ. The CDR3 here is CASSPGTGGWNSNQPQHF. CDR3 sequence (DNA): TGCGCCAGCAGCCCCGGGACAGGGGGTTGGAATAGCAATCAGCCCCAGCATTTT.

CDR3 bases: TGTGCCAGCACCCAAGGGGCTGAGCAGTTCTTC. Translated, it gives CASTQGAEQFF. The chain links TRBV6-1 to TRBJ2-1, with a tentative D call TRBD1 (5 bases). V was clipped by 7 bases and J by 9 bases, with 10 bases between them. There are 11 residues in the CDR3. Germline values: CDR1 MNHNS, CDR2 SASEGT.

The V call is TRBV27, the J call TRBJ2-3; the D gene is possibly TRBD2 (5 bases). V shed 4 bases and J shed 0 bases, with 14 bases lying between them. The CDR3 extends over 16 amino acids. Germline CDR1 and CDR2: MNHEY and SMNVEV (reference sequence). CDR3 sequence (DNA): TGTGCCAGCAGTTATGAGCGGATAACTAGCACAGATACGCAGTATTTT. Residues: CASSYERITSTDTQYF.

The DNA of the CDR3 is TGCGCCAGCAGTCTCCGGGACTACTCCCCGCAGTTCTTC. Translating it yields CASSLRDYSPQFF. The chain employs TRBV5-1 and TRBJ2-1; 7 positions agree with TRBD2. V trimming: 5 bases; J trimming: 12 bases; junction bases outside the gene matches: 11. This CDR3 comprises 13 residues. Germline V lookup: CDR1 SGHRS, CDR2 YFSETQ.

The rearrangement links TRBV4-1 to TRBJ2-5; D gene ambiguous. The germline V gene encodes CDR1 MGHRA and CDR2 YSYEKL. The CDR3 has 17 amino acids. The ends were cut back, 1 base at V and 2 bases at J, with 17 bases in the middle. Written as DNA, the CDR3 is TGCGCCAGCAGCCAAGGTGAGCTAAAGTGGTCACAAGAGACCCAGTACTTC. This gives the protein CASSQGELKWSQETQYF.

V is TRBV29-1 and J is TRBJ2-7; TRBD2 might be the D (6 bases). This CDR3 is 13 amino acids long. V lost 1 base and J 1 base, leaving 8 bases between the germline ends. CDR1 is SQVTM and CDR2 is ANQGSEA in the germline V gene. Written as DNA, the CDR3 is TGCAGCGTTGAAGGGCTAGCGTCCTACGAGCAGTACTTC. This encodes CSVEGLASYEQYF.

This clone occurred once. The chain is built from TRBV4-3 and TRBJ2-2, with 7 bases that match TRBD2. Germline CDR1 and CDR2: LGHNA and YSLEER. The CDR3 runs 19 residues. V lost 1 base, J lost 5 bases, and 16 bases stayed unmatched. CDR3 bases: TGCGCCAGCAGCCAAGTCGTGGTACGGGAGGCCACCCGAACCGGGGAGCTGTTTTTT. This codes for CASSQVVVREATRTGELFF.

The chain uses TRBV6-5 and TRBJ1-1, with TRBD1 matching 8 bases. The J segment lost 6 bases and the V segment lost 6 bases, leaving 9 bases of the junction unmatched. The germline CDR1 and CDR2 sequences are MNHEY and SVGAGI. The CDR3 is made up of 14 amino acids. Here the CDR3 DNA reads TGTGCCAGCAGCAGATCAGGGGGCGCGCCTGAAGCTTTCTTT. Its protein product is CASSRSGGAPEAFF.

The chain recombines TRBV7-8 with TRBJ2-3; D is perhaps TRBD2 (5 bases). V was cut by 6 bases and J by 5 bases, with 21 bases left in between. This CDR3 contains 16 residues. Germline CDR1 SGHVS, CDR2 FQNEAQ. The CDR3 region has the DNA TGTGCCAGCAGGATGAGAGAAGAGGCGGGCATAGATACGCAGTATTTT. Amino acid sequence: CASRMREEAGIDTQYF.

This chain joins TRBV7-9 and TRBJ2-5, with 8 bases matching TRBD1. J gave up 0 bases and V 5 bases, and 2 bases lay outside the gene matches. The CDR3 totals 14 residues. Germline V lookup: CDR1 SEHNR, CDR2 FQNEAQ (reference sequence). CDR3 loop: CASSGTGHQETQYF. The CDR3 DNA reads TGTGCCAGCAGCGGGACAGGCCACCAAGAGACCCAGTACTTC.

The chain carries TRBV4-2 and TRBJ2-2, with 14 bases that match TRBD2. With V trimmed by 0 bases and J by 5 bases, 2 bases remained unmatched. This CDR3 is built from 17 residues. Germline loops: CDR1 LGHNA, CDR2 YNFKEQ. The CDR3 reads CASSQETSGRGTGELFF. The CDR3 DNA sequence: TGTGCCAGCAGCCAAGAGACTAGCGGGAGGGGGACCGGGGAGCTGTTTTTT.

The table lists this clone with a few counts. The missing conserved phenylalanine or tryptophan at the end of this CDR3 makes a read error likely. The limits of the CDR3 on the DNA are not certain, so only TCRdb's listed CDR3 is given. V usage is TRBV25-1 and J usage is TRBJ2-7; the tabulated D call, TRBD1, remains unverified against the DNA. Looked up from germline, CDR1 is MGHDK and CDR2 is SYGVNS. The CDR3 numbers 10 amino acids, ends counted. The CDR3 region is CASSKTRQGR.

This chain links TRBV28 with TRBJ1-4, with a possible D match to TRBD1 (6 bases). Trimming left V 6 bases short and J 4 bases short, with 12 bases between. The CDR3 spans 14 residues. From germline, CDR1 is MDHEN and CDR2 SYDVKM. The CDR3: CASRRGGGNEKLFF. The CDR3 DNA reads as TGTGCCAGCAGAAGGGGAGGGGGTAATGAAAAACTGTTTTTT. Based on the CDR3 plus reference TRBV28 and TRBJ1-4, the full variable domain is DVKVTQSSRYLVKRTGEKVFLECVQDMDHENMFWYRQDPGLGLRLIYFSYDVKMKEKGDIPEGYSVSREKKERFSLILESASTNQTSMYLCASRRGGGNEKLFFGSGTQLSVL.

V usage is TRBV6-4 and J usage is TRBJ1-4, with 7 bases lining up with TRBD1. The V and J ends lost 6 bases and 5 bases, in that order; junction bases with no gene match: 3. In germline, CDR1 is MRHNA, CDR2 SNTAGT. There are 13 residues in the CDR3. The CDR3 reads CASSGTDNEKLFF. For the CDR3, the DNA is TGTGCCAGCAGCGGGACAGACAATGAAAAACTGTTTTTT.

The gene calls are TRBV25-1 and TRBJ2-1; TRBD2 might be the D (5 bases). Trimming shortened V by 0 bases and J by 8 bases, and 11 bases separated the two germline ends. Germline V gene data show CDR1 as MGHDK and CDR2 as SYGVNS. The CDR3 covers 14 residues. CDR3 region: CASSEYVRGDEQFF. CDR3 bases: TGTGCCAGCAGTGAATATGTACGGGGAGATGAGCAGTTCTTC.

The V and J genes are TRBV29-1 and TRBJ1-2, with 9 bases that match TRBD1. The germline CDR1 and CDR2 sequences are SQVTM and ANQGSEA. The ends lost 6 bases at V and 4 bases at J; junction bases unmatched: 3. This CDR3 has 12 residues. DNA for the CDR3: TGCAGCGTACGACAGGGGGGCTATGGCTACACCTTC. Translating it yields CSVRQGGYGYTF. Together with reference TRBV29-1 and TRBJ1-2, the CDR3 gives the full variable domain: SAVISQKPSRDICQRGTSLTIQCQVDSQVTMMFWYRQQPGQSLTLIATANQGSEATYESGFVIDKFPISRPNLTFSTLTVSNMSPEDSSIYLCSVRQGGYGYTFGSGTRLTVV.

Here the CDR3 reads CASSQDLGVVGNTIYF. The DNA of the CDR3 is TGCGCCAGCAGCCAAGATTTGGGAGTAGTCGGAAACACCATATATTTT. The chain couples TRBV4-1 to TRBJ1-3; D remains ambiguous. Germline V gene data show CDR1 as MGHRA and CDR2 as YSYEKL. Trimming took off 0 bases at V and 4 bases at J, with 13 bases between the two ends. The CDR3 has 16 amino acids.

The V and J genes are TRBV27 and TRBJ2-3, with D possibly matching TRBD2 (5 bases). The CDR3 extends over 15 amino acids. Germline V gives CDR1 MNHEY, CDR2 SMNVEV (reference sequence). Trimming cost V 5 bases and J 6 bases, with 18 bases left between them. The CDR3 DNA is TGTGCCAGCAGTCTCGGCGCCCGGCGAGGGGATACGCAGTATTTT. It is translated as CASSLGARRGDTQYF.

V usage is TRBV5-1 and J usage is TRBJ1-4; tentative D call: TRBD1 (6 bases). Germline CDR1 reads SGHRS; CDR2 reads YFSETQ. The CDR3 covers 14 residues. V dropped 4 bases and J dropped 8 bases, with 15 bases sitting between them. The CDR3 region is CASSPGGLEEKLFF. The CDR3 DNA reads as TGCGCCAGCAGCCCCGGGGGGCTGGAGGAAAAACTGTTTTTT.

The genes are TRBV29-1 and TRBJ1-2; 7 bases map to TRBD1. The germline gives CDR1 SQVTM, CDR2 ANQGSEA. The CDR3 sequence is 14 residues long. J gave up 8 bases and V 7 bases, and 16 bases lay outside the gene matches. The CDR3 here is CSARVTGRMNGYTF. Here the CDR3 DNA reads TGCAGCGCTCGCGTGACAGGGAGGATGAACGGCTACACCTTC.

This chain joins TRBV30 and TRBJ2-1, with 10 bases identical to TRBD2. From germline, CDR1 is GTSNPN and CDR2 SVGIG (reference sequence). V shed 2 bases, J shed 6 bases, and the junction held 10 bases outside the gene matches. This CDR3 has 16 amino acids. CDR3 amino acids: CAWSPRPSGRGNEQFF. In DNA, the CDR3 is TGTGCCTGGAGTCCCCGCCCTAGCGGGAGAGGCAATGAGCAGTTCTTC.

This chain connects TRBV6-5 to TRBJ2-2; D call uncertain. Germline V gene sequence: CDR1 MNHEY, CDR2 SVGAGI. The CDR3 spans 11 residues. V lost 0 bases and J lost 11, with 4 bases in between. The CDR3 nucleotides read TGTGCCAGCAGTTACTCGACAGAGCTGTTTTTT. The encoded protein is CASSYSTELFF.